A selection of T cell receptor beta chains follows, all from one sample in a study of regulatory T cells in long-lasting Graves disease. TCRdb passed the multiplex PCR reads through MiXCR, listing each CDR3 protein once. Here the sample spans some 460,000 distinct CDR3 sequences, around 16% being singletons. These data were likewise used in another study, on T cells in Graves' hyperthyroidism and ophthalmopathy.

The sequencing here drew on peripheral blood mononuclear cells (PBMCs), taken at new diagnosis, from a patient treated with antithyroid drugs. Receptors were obtained from a man aged 40-55 years with Graves disease. Both conserved end residues are part of each CDR3. Each record gives: clone size, J gene, V gene, D gene, CDR3 protein, CDR3 DNA. D genes are given only for firm matches. A row's size may be missing; if present it is once, few, many or a size class.

few TRBJ1-2 TRBV10-3 - CAISDPKYGYTF TGTGCCATCAGCGACCCTAAGTATGGCTACACCTTC
few TRBJ1-3 TRBV20-1 - CSAAKDSGNTIYF TGCAGTGCCGCGAAGGACTCTGGAAACACCATATATTTT
- TRBJ1-3 TRBV6-1 - CASNKMAGNTIYF TGTGCCAGCAACAAGATGGCCGGAAACACCATATATTTT
few TRBJ2-3 TRBV5-1 TRBD1 CASSSTGIASNTQYF TGCGCCAGCAGCTCGACAGGGATCGCTTCCAATACGCAGTATTTT
- TRBJ1-1 TRBV29-1 TRBD1 CSVDGTGGTEAFF TGCAGCGTTGATGGGACAGGGGGCACTGAAGCTTTCTTT
- TRBJ1-4 TRBV28 TRBD1 CASSPTGANEKLFF TGTGCCAGCAGCCCGACAGGGGCTAATGAAAAACTGTTTTTT
many TRBJ2-5 TRBV2 - CASSGTGDIGPQETQYF TGTGCCAGCAGCGGGACTGGGGATATTGGCCCTCAAGAGACCCAGTACTTC
many TRBJ2-7 TRBV5-1 - CASSYQGSSYEQYF TGTGCCAGCAGTTATCAGGGAAGCTCCTACGAGCAGTACTTC
few TRBJ2-3 TRBV7-9 TRBD2 CASSSTSGRPSTDTQYF TGTGCCAGCAGCTCCACTAGCGGGAGACCAAGCACAGATACGCAGTATTTT
many TRBJ2-7 TRBV12-3/TRBV12-4 - CASRQDPGEQYF TGTGCCAGCAGACAGGACCCGGGGGAGCAGTACTTC
many TRBJ1-2 TRBV6-1 - CASGGTYPHGYTF TGTGCCAGCGGAGGGACCTATCCCCATGGCTACACCTTC
many TRBJ1-5 TRBV27 TRBD1 CASSLRGLGYSNQPQHF TGTGCCAGCAGTTTAAGGGGGCTAGGGTATAGCAATCAGCCCCAGCATTTT
many TRBJ1-3 TRBV7-6 - CASSLGPPTGSGNTIYF TGTGCCAGCAGCTTAGGTCCACCAACGGGCTCTGGAAACACCATATATTTT
many TRBJ2-5 TRBV3-1 TRBD1 CASSQVGGQEETQYF TGTGCCAGCAGCCAAGTAGGGGGACAGGAAGAGACCCAGTACTTC
- TRBJ1-4 TRBV9 - CASSTQGEKYEKLFF TGTGCCAGCAGCACCCAAGGGGAAAAATATGAAAAACTGTTTTTT
many TRBJ2-7 TRBV7-9 - CASSPWTAPYEQYF TGTGCCAGCAGCCCTTGGACAGCCCCCTACGAGCAGTACTTC
many TRBJ2-7 TRBV20-1 - CSARTMLEYEQYF TGCAGTGCAAGAACTATGTTGGAATACGAGCAGTACTTC
many TRBJ2-5 TRBV5-1 TRBD2 CASQEGLAGAMETQYF TGCGCCAGCCAAGAGGGACTAGCGGGAGCGATGGAGACCCAGTACTTC
many TRBJ2-3 TRBV7-3 - CASSLDRFRSTDTQYF TGTGCCAGCAGCCTCGACAGGTTTCGGAGCACAGATACGCAGTATTTT
- TRBJ2-1 TRBV18 - CASSTVFLSGTEQFF TGTGCCAGCTCGACCGTATTCTTGTCCGGCACGGAGCAGTTCTTC
once TRBJ2-1 TRBV2 - CASSEAGASVSSYNEQFF TGTGCCAGCAGTGAAGCGGGGGCTAGCGTGAGCTCCTACAATGAGCAGTTCTTC
few TRBJ2-5 TRBV19 - CASSIGSGQETQYF TGTGCCAGTAGTATTGGTTCAGGCCAAGAGACCCAGTACTTC
many TRBJ2-2 TRBV7-8 - CASSATGNTGELFF TGTGCCAGCAGCGCCACAGGGAACACCGGGGAGCTGTTTTTT
- TRBJ2-1 TRBV20-1 - CSVSAGYNEQFF TGCAGTGTTTCGGCAGGCTACAATGAGCAGTTCTTC
- TRBJ1-5 TRBV11-2 TRBD1 CASSLRGQGSKTQPQHF TGTGCCAGCAGCCTAAGGGGACAGGGAAGCAAGACTCAGCCCCAGCATTTT
many TRBJ2-1 TRBV20-1 - CSALPGSSYNEQFF TGCAGTGCCCTCCCCGGGAGCTCCTACAATGAGCAGTTCTTC
many TRBJ2-7 TRBV5-1 - CASSSVRGYEQYF TGCGCCAGCAGCTCGGTCAGGGGCTACGAGCAGTACTTC
many TRBJ2-2 TRBV30 TRBD1 CAWRNDRDKDATGELFF TGTGCCTGGAGGAACGACAGGGATAAGGACGCCACCGGGGAGCTGTTTTTT
many TRBJ2-7 TRBV9 - CASTKRLEGLRQYF TGTGCCAGCACCAAAAGATTAGAGGGGTTAAGGCAGTACTTC
many TRBJ2-3 TRBV7-3 TRBD2 CASSLSGGTAVDTQYF TGTGCCAGCAGCTTAAGCGGGGGGACTGCCGTCGATACGCAGTATTTT
many TRBJ2-7 TRBV7-2 TRBD2 CASSLLAGDPYEQYF TGTGCCAGCAGCTTACTAGCGGGTGACCCCTACGAGCAGTACTTC
many TRBJ2-1 TRBV18 TRBD2 CASSPDSGSSYNEQFF TGTGCCAGCTCACCAGATAGCGGGAGCTCCTACAATGAGCAGTTCTTC
many TRBJ2-5 TRBV24-1 TRBD1 CATSDPTSRGRETQYF TGTGCCACCAGTGACCCTACGTCCAGGGGGCGGGAGACCCAGTACTTC
many TRBJ2-1 TRBV11-1 TRBD2 CASSYRLAGVSEQFF TGTGCCAGCAGCTACCGACTAGCGGGAGTTAGTGAGCAGTTCTTC
- TRBJ2-2 TRBV27 - CASSKYNTGELFF TGTGCCAGCAGTAAATATAACACCGGGGAGCTGTTTTTT
many TRBJ2-1 TRBV15 TRBD1 CATSPSDRVIYNEQFF TGTGCCACCAGCCCCTCGGACAGGGTGATTTACAATGAGCAGTTCTTC
many TRBJ2-3 TRBV11-2 TRBD2 CASSFSSGASTDTQYF TGTGCCAGCAGCTTCTCTAGCGGGGCTAGCACAGATACGCAGTATTTT
many TRBJ2-7 TRBV5-6 - CASSFRRGSSYEQYF TGTGCCAGCAGCTTTCGCCGGGGGAGCTCCTACGAGCAGTACTTC
- TRBJ2-3 TRBV29-1 TRBD1 CSATQGPGDTQYF TGCAGCGCTACACAGGGGCCTGGAGATACGCAGTATTTT
- TRBJ2-7 TRBV19 - CASGTRGFVEQYF TGTGCCAGCGGGACAAGGGGTTTTGTTGAGCAGTACTTC
few TRBJ1-2 TRBV5-1 - CASGKAHIVYGYTF TGCGCCAGCGGCAAGGCTCACATTGTCTATGGCTACACCTTC
- TRBJ1-2 TRBV27 TRBD1 CASSLRDRGDGYTF TGTGCCAGCAGCCTCCGGGACAGGGGCGATGGCTACACCTTC
few TRBJ2-5 TRBV3-1 TRBD1 CASSQAGTVLQETQYF TGTGCCAGCAGCCAAGCCGGGACAGTGTTACAAGAGACCCAGTACTTC
few TRBJ1-6 TRBV19 TRBD1 CASSISRQGGSPLHF TGTGCCAGTAGTATATCTCGACAGGGCGGATCACCCCTCCACTTT
few TRBJ2-1 TRBV5-1 TRBD1 CASSLRGGASYNEQFF TGCGCCAGCAGCTTAAGAGGGGGCGCCTCCTACAATGAGCAGTTCTTC
- TRBJ2-7 TRBV20-1 - CSARDRQDPFDKQYF TGCAGTGCTAGAGATAGGCAGGACCCCTTTGACAAGCAGTACTTC
many TRBJ2-1 TRBV7-9 TRBD2 CASSLGLAGPKGNEQFF TGTGCCAGCAGCCTGGGACTAGCGGGGCCGAAAGGCAATGAGCAGTTCTTC
- TRBJ1-2 TRBV19 - CASRAGTAEGSYTF TGTGCCAGTAGGGCAGGGACCGCCGAGGGAAGCTACACCTTC
many TRBJ1-1 TRBV28 TRBD1 CASTWGRGMNTEAFF TGTGCCAGCACATGGGGCAGGGGGATGAACACTGAAGCTTTCTTT
few TRBJ2-1 TRBV7-2 - CASSRQYEQFF TGTGCCAGCAGCCGTCAGTATGAGCAGTTCTTC
many TRBJ2-3 TRBV5-1 TRBD2 CASSPPGTSGADTQYF TGCGCCAGCAGCCCCCCTGGGACTAGCGGGGCAGATACGCAGTATTTT
- TRBJ1-3 TRBV20-1 - CSARGDAHRSSGNTIYF TGCAGTGCTAGAGGTGACGCGCACCGGAGCTCTGGAAACACCATATATTTT
few TRBJ2-7 TRBV6-2/TRBV6-3 - CASSDLFSYEQYF TGTGCCAGCAGTGACCTATTTTCCTACGAGCAGTACTTC
many TRBJ1-1 TRBV20-1 - CSARRGGTEAFF TGCAGTGCTAGGAGAGGCGGAACTGAAGCTTTCTTT
many TRBJ2-5 TRBV28 TRBD1 CASSLLQGGQETQYF TGTGCCAGCAGTTTACTACAGGGGGGCCAAGAGACCCAGTACTTC
many TRBJ2-1 TRBV12-3/TRBV12-4 - CASTLRQSSYNEQFF TGTGCCAGCACCCTGAGACAAAGCTCCTACAATGAGCAGTTCTTC
- TRBJ1-5 TRBV19 TRBD1 CASSLGQGSGRPQHF TGTGCCAGTAGCCTCGGACAGGGGTCCGGTAGGCCCCAGCATTTT
many TRBJ1-1 TRBV30 TRBD1 CAIAGTGPTEAFF TGTGCCATAGCCGGGACAGGACCCACTGAAGCTTTCTTT
many TRBJ1-2 TRBV28 - CASNAKGGYTF TGTGCCAGCAACGCGAAAGGCGGCTACACCTTC